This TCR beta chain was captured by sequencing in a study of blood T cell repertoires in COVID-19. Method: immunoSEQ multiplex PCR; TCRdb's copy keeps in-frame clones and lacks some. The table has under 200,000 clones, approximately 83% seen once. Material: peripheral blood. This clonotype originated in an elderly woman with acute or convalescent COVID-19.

Here the CDR3 reads CASSQEAGGETQYF. The CDR3 DNA reads as TGCGCCAGCAGCCAAGAAGCCGGCGGGGAGACCCAGTACTTC. The rearrangement joins TRBV4-3 to TRBJ2-5; possibly TRBD2 for D (5 bases). This CDR3 is built from 14 residues. Germline CDR1 reads LGHNA; CDR2 reads YSLEER. V was pared by 0 bases and J by 5 bases, with 10 bases between.